This section outlines one TCR beta chain sequence together with its context. Its antigen is not identified. This specimen includes other DNA sequences encoding the same CDR3. The data belong to a study of shared clonotypes between healthy human individuals. The study's findings and limits: Larger estimated richness was generally recorded for naive subsets relative to memory subsets.

TCRdb's table, derived via immunoSEQ multiplex PCR, lists solely in-frame clones and lacks some. The sample yields about 2.4 million clones, 90% to 95% seen once. Trimming took 1 base from V and 0 from J; bases not matched to a gene: 0. This CDR3 has 17 residues. Germline lookup yields CDR1 MGHRA and CDR2 YSYEKL. This chain connects TRBV4-1 to TRBJ2-1, with 13 positions matching TRBD2. The TCR sequence derives from a man between 18 and 35 years old in good health. The sample taken for sequencing was naive CD4+ T cells sorted from blood. Subset denoted: CD45RA+ positively selected. Here the CDR3 reads CASSQGTSGGSYNEQFF. Here the CDR3 DNA reads TGCGCCAGCAGCCAAGGGACTAGCGGGGGCTCCTACAATGAGCAGTTCTTC.